This entry lists 28 T cell receptor beta chains sequenced from one sample in a study of cytomegalovirus exposure and HLA in healthy donors. 60 Vbeta and 13 Jbeta primers were used in PCR. This table comes from immunoSEQ multiplex PCR, and its TCRdb copy is limited to in-frame clones, with some not included. The sample consists of about 160,000 clones, approximately 80% of them appearing once. Sequenced: PBMCs. These TCRs come from a man between 50 and 59 years old in good health and CMV-seropositive.

The V gene is TRBV10-3, the J gene TRBJ1-5; no firm D call. The CDR3 totals 15 residues. Germline CDR1 is ENHRY and CDR2 is SYGVKD. The germline V and J ends were trimmed by 3 bases and 3 bases, with 12 bases remaining between them. The CDR3 coding sequence is TGTGCCATCAGTGACTCGGTCCTCTCCAATCAGCCCCAGCATTTT. Its protein product is CAISDSVLSNQPQHF.

The table lists this clone with a count of one. V gene TRBV5-4 combines with J gene TRBJ2-4; weak D call: TRBD1 (6 bases). CDR3 length equals 15 residues. Between the trimmed V and J ends, which lost 2 bases and 3 bases, there was a span of 12 bases. Germline CDR1 is SGHNT and CDR2 is YYREEE (reference sequence). The CDR3 bases are TGTGCCAGCAGCTTAGGACAGCAAGGCAAAAACATTCAGTACTTC. Translated: CASSLGQQGKNIQYF.

The rearrangement uses TRBV18 and TRBJ1-1, with no clear D. This CDR3 has 14 amino acids. Trimming took off 0 bases at V and 1 base at J, with 6 bases between the two ends. Germline V gene sequence: CDR1 KGHSH, CDR2 LQKENI. CDR3 in amino acids: CASSPPGRNTEAFF. Written as DNA, the CDR3 is TGTGCCAGCTCACCACCGGGGAGGAACACTGAAGCTTTCTTT. Complete variable domain (other parts from reference TRBV18 and TRBJ1-1): NAGVMQNPRHLVRRRGQEARLRCSPMKGHSHVYWYRQLPEEGLKFMVYLQKENIIDESGMPKERFSAEFPKEGPSILRIQQVVRGDSAAYFCASSPPGRNTEAFFGQGTRLTVV.

This clone was seen a few times. The rearrangement uses TRBV6-6 and TRBJ2-1, with TRBD1 as a possible D gene (6 bases). Germline-derived CDR1 and CDR2 are MNHNY and SVGAGI (reference sequence). V lost 0 bases and J 14 bases, leaving 11 bases between the germline ends. The CDR3 loop spans 12 amino acids. The CDR3 DNA is TGTGCCAGCAGTTACTCACAGGGAAGGGAGTTCTTC. Its translation: CASSYSQGREFF.

The CDR3 spells CASSQGFQGSGEKLFF. CDR3 nucleotide sequence: TGTGCCAGCAGCCAAGGGTTCCAGGGGAGTGGAGAAAAACTGTTTTTT. The genes are TRBV14 and TRBJ1-4, with D possibly TRBD1 on 6 matching bases. In germline, CDR1 is SGHDN, CDR2 FVKESK. Trimming took off 1 base at V and 8 bases at J, with 17 bases between the two ends. This CDR3 has 16 residues.

The CDR3 reads CASSLLTTPRVEQYF. The CDR3 DNA sequence: TGTGCCAGCAGCTTACTCACGACTCCCCGGGTCGAGCAGTACTTC. The V call is TRBV7-9, the J call TRBJ2-7, with D unclear. The germline V gene has CDR1 SEHNR and CDR2 FQNEAQ (reference sequence). The CDR3 is 15 residues long. V was clipped by 2 bases and J by 6 bases, with 17 bases between them.

The chain employs TRBV7-2 and TRBJ2-7; 12 bases map to TRBD2. The CDR3 has 15 residues. CDR1 and CDR2 (germline): SGHTA, FQGNSA. The V and J ends lost 6 bases and 0 bases, in that order; junction bases with no gene match: 3. This chain's CDR3 is CASSLAGGNSYEQYF. The CDR3 nucleotides read TGTGCCAGCAGTCTAGCGGGGGGGAACTCCTACGAGCAGTACTTC.

The genes are TRBV5-8 and TRBJ2-3, with 10 bases identical to TRBD2. Germline V lookup: CDR1 SGHTS, CDR2 YDEGEE. The CDR3 covers 15 residues. With V trimmed by 4 bases and J by 0 bases, 2 bases remained unmatched. DNA of the CDR3: TGTGCCAGCAGCACGGGACTAGCGAGCACAGATACGCAGTATTTT. Residues: CASSTGLASTDTQYF.

Note on this clone: Compared with germline, one end of the junction differs, possibly owing to a read error. The CDR3 is CASSVAAGLQSYGQYF. The DNA for the CDR3 is TGTGCCAGCAGCGTAGCGGCAGGGCTGCAGTCCTACGGGCAGTACTTC. The rearrangement uses TRBV9 and TRBJ2-7, with TRBD1 as a possible D gene (5 bases). Per the germline V gene, CDR1 is SGDLS and CDR2 is YYNGEE. This CDR3 has 16 amino acids.

This sequence joins TRBV9 and TRBJ2-7, with 9 bases aligning to TRBD1. The germline CDR1 and CDR2 sequences are SGDLS and YYNGEE. Unmatched junction bases numbered 5, after V lost 0 bases and J lost 7 bases. This CDR3 has 14 residues. The chain's CDR3 is CASSVEGQGGEQYF. The CDR3, as DNA: TGTGCCAGCAGCGTAGAGGGACAGGGTGGGGAGCAGTACTTC.

CDR3 DNA: TGTGCCAGCAGCTTGTTCCAGGGGGTCGGACAGCCCCAGCATTTT. Translation gives CASSLFQGVGQPQHF. V usage is TRBV5-8 and J usage is TRBJ1-5; TRBD1 aligns across 7 bases. V was clipped by 1 base and J by 7 bases; unmatched bases: 8. The germline V gene has CDR1 SGHTS and CDR2 YDEGEE. The CDR3 runs to 15 residues. The full variable domain, in which reference TRBV5-8 and TRBJ1-5 provide the parts outside the CDR3, is EAGVTQSPTHLIKTRGQQATLRCSPISGHTSVYWYQQALGLGLQFLLWYDEGEERNRGNFPPRFSGRQFPNYSSELNVNALELEDSALYLCASSLFQGVGQPQHFGDGTRLSIL.

The chain joins TRBV11-2 to TRBJ2-2; 7 bases are a match to TRBD2. CDR3 length: 15 amino acids. Losses at the gene ends were 4 bases for V and 3 bases for J; bases not matched to a gene: 5. Germline loops: CDR1 SGHAT, CDR2 FQNNGV. CDR3 protein: CASSSRLAHTGELFF. The DNA for the CDR3 is TGTGCCAGCAGCTCCCGACTAGCACACACCGGGGAGCTGTTTTTT.

This clone came up a few times. This rearrangement joins TRBV18 to TRBJ1-1; 8 nucleotides agree with TRBD1. The V gene end was trimmed by 0 bases and the J gene end by 1 base; junction bases not matched to a gene: 1. CDR1 is KGHSH and CDR2 is LQKENI in the germline V gene. The CDR3 is made up of 15 amino acids. The CDR3 sequence: CASSPPGQANTEAFF. The DNA of the CDR3 is TGTGCCAGCTCACCACCGGGACAGGCGAACACTGAAGCTTTCTTT.

V is TRBV28 and J is TRBJ1-6; 7 nucleotides line up with TRBD1. V gave up 2 bases and J gave up 9 bases; unmatched junction bases: 7. Germline CDR1 is MDHEN and CDR2 is SYDVKM. CDR3 size: 15 residues. The CDR3, as DNA: TGTGCCAGCAGTTTACTAGCACAGGGGAGTTCACCCCTCCACTTT. Translating gives CASSLLAQGSSPLHF.

The chain uses TRBV19 and TRBJ2-7; 9 nucleotides agree with TRBD1. The germline V gene encodes CDR1 LNHDA and CDR2 SQIVND (reference sequence). V was pared by 5 bases and J by 2 bases, with 4 bases of the junction left unmatched. The CDR3 spans 14 residues. This CDR3 reads CASSWGTGTYEQYF. DNA for the CDR3: TGTGCCAGTAGTTGGGGGACAGGGACCTACGAGCAGTACTTC.

This clone has a handful of counts. The V gene is TRBV4-3, the J gene TRBJ2-1, with 8 bases aligning to TRBD2. The germline V gene encodes CDR1 LGHNA and CDR2 YSLEER. This CDR3 comprises 16 residues. V lost 0 bases to trimming and J lost 6 bases; unmatched junction nucleotides: 7. The CDR3 sequence is CASSQDFGLAGNEQFF. The CDR3 DNA is TGCGCCAGCAGCCAAGATTTCGGACTAGCTGGCAATGAGCAGTTCTTC.

The rearrangement links TRBV6-1 to TRBJ1-2; 10 bases fit TRBD1. Germline CDR1 reads MNHNS; CDR2 reads SASEGT. The trim removed 6 bases at V and 6 bases at J, leaving 10 bases unmatched. The CDR3 consists of 15 residues. In DNA, the CDR3 is TGTGCCAGCAGAGGGACAGGGGCCGTTCTGAATGGCTACACCTTC. It specifies CASRGTGAVLNGYTF.

This clone was found a few times. The V and J genes are TRBV6-1 and TRBJ2-7; TRBD2 might be the D (5 bases). The V gene lost 7 bases and the J gene lost 0 bases, with 13 bases spanning the gap. This CDR3 region has 14 residues. Germline CDR1 MNHNS, CDR2 SASEGT. This CDR3 reads CASIDSGNSYEQYF. CDR3 nucleotides: TGTGCCAGCATAGACTCGGGGAACTCCTACGAGCAGTACTTC.

The chain combines TRBV19 with TRBJ1-1; 7 positions match TRBD1. The V gene's germline CDR1 is LNHDA and CDR2 SQIVND (reference sequence). The CDR3 sequence is 17 residues long. With V trimmed by 8 bases and J by 2 bases, 17 bases remained unmatched. CDR3 in DNA: TGTGCCAGTCGACAGGGACGGTATGAACTGCGTAACACTGAAGCTTTCTTT. Translated, it gives CASRQGRYELRNTEAFF.

The sample holds one count of this clone. The V call is TRBV5-1, the J call TRBJ2-5; 9 bases map to TRBD1. The CDR3 extends over 15 amino acids. V was pared by 3 bases and J by 5 bases, with 8 bases of the junction left unmatched. The germline CDR1 and CDR2 sequences are SGHRS and YFSETQ. CDR3 in DNA: TGCGCCAGCAGCTCACAGGGGGCGGAACTGGAGACCCAGTACTTC. Its translation is CASSSQGAELETQYF.

In the case of this clone: This same CDR3 is encoded by further DNA sequences in the sample. This chain uses TRBV11-3 with TRBJ2-2; TRBD2 agrees at 8 bases. CDR3 length equals 16 residues. The germline CDR1 and CDR2 sequences are SGHNT and YENEEA. J lost 7 bases, V lost 1 base, and 8 bases had no gene match. The CDR3 here is CASSLVRGGLSGELFF. The CDR3 nucleotides are TGTGCCAGCAGCTTAGTTCGGGGGGGACTAAGCGGGGAGCTGTTTTTT.

This chain uses TRBV7-8 with TRBJ1-6, with TRBD1 identical over 9 bases. The CDR3 contains 14 residues. V lost 2 bases to trimming and J lost 10 bases; unmatched junction nucleotides: 3. Germline lookup yields CDR1 SGHVS and CDR2 FQNEAQ. The CDR3 here is CASSLTDRGSPLHF. Here the CDR3 DNA reads TGTGCCAGCAGCTTAACGGACAGGGGCTCACCCCTCCACTTT.

The chain carries TRBV7-2 and TRBJ2-7, with D tentatively TRBD1 (5 bases). The CDR3 consists of 13 residues. Germline assignment: CDR1 SGHTA and CDR2 FQGNSA. Trimming removed 5 bases at V and 5 bases at J, with 13 bases between. The CDR3 sequence: CASSLRWGNEQYF. The CDR3 bases are TGTGCCAGCAGCCTAAGGTGGGGCAACGAGCAGTACTTC.

This chain links TRBV5-6 with TRBJ2-7; 7 bases are a match to TRBD1. Germline assignment: CDR1 SGHDT and CDR2 YYEEEE. The CDR3 spans 15 residues. Trimming took 6 bases from V and 1 from J; bases not matched to a gene: 10. The CDR3: CASTRKRGPSYEQYF. In nucleotides, the CDR3 is TGTGCCAGCACCCGTAAGAGGGGGCCATCCTACGAGCAGTACTTC.

The chain couples TRBV7-9 to TRBJ1-6, with a possible D match to TRBD1 (6 bases). CDR3 length equals 13 residues. V shed 4 bases and J shed 7 bases, with 8 bases lying between them. Germline values: CDR1 SEHNR, CDR2 FQNEAQ (reference sequence). The CDR3 loop reads CASSSTGNSPLHF. CDR3 sequence (DNA): TGTGCCAGCAGCTCCACAGGGAATTCACCCCTCCACTTT.

The CDR3 DNA is TGTGCCATCAGAGGCCAGGCCCAGGCTTTGAACACTGAAGCTTTCTTT. It encodes CAIRGQAQALNTEAFF. The chain recombines TRBV10-3 with TRBJ1-1; D ambiguous. Deletions cut 6 bases from V and 0 bases from J, with 17 bases between. The length of the CDR3 is 16 residues. Germline V lookup: CDR1 ENHRY, CDR2 SYGVKD.

The J gene is TRBJ1-4, the V gene TRBV6-5, with TRBD1 matching over 8 bases. The CDR3 totals 14 residues. Germline loops: CDR1 MNHEY, CDR2 SVGAGI. The V and J ends lost 6 bases and 5 bases, in that order; junction bases with no gene match: 5. In nucleotides, the CDR3 is TGTGCCAGCAGGAGGACAGGGTCCAATGAAAAACTGTTTTTT. This translates into CASRRTGSNEKLFF.

The chain has TRBV29-1 and TRBJ1-1; the D is unclear. The CDR3 totals 15 residues. CDR1 SQVTM and CDR2 ANQGSEA come from the germline V gene. Trimming took off 6 bases at V and 4 bases at J, with 21 bases between the two ends. This chain's CDR3 is CSVHRPSRATTEAFF. In DNA form, the CDR3 reads TGCAGCGTCCATAGACCGTCGCGGGCGACCACTGAAGCTTTCTTT. Supplemented by reference TRBV29-1 and TRBJ1-1, the full variable domain reads SAVISQKPSRDICQRGTSLTIQCQVDSQVTMMFWYRQQPGQSLTLIATANQGSEATYESGFVIDKFPISRPNLTFSTLTVSNMSPEDSSIYLCSVHRPSRATTEAFFGQGTRLTVV.